The TCR beta chain under discussion was sequenced for a study of T cells in Graves' hyperthyroidism and ophthalmopathy. Findings of the study overall: A model of 13 V-J features distinguished ophthalmopathy from stable hyperthyroidism.

Comments on this clonotype: Its antigen is currently unknown.

TCR beta CDR3 regions were amplified from RNA transcripts. A first-round RT-PCR of the TCR CDR3 used the HTBI primer set. One entry per CDR3 protein, called by TCRdb with MiXCR from the multiplex PCR reads. The sample includes about 710,000 distinct CDR3 sequences, roughly 15% of them seen just once. Germline V gene sequence: CDR1 SGHTA, CDR2 FQGNSA. V dropped 5 bases and J dropped 4 bases, with 15 bases sitting between them. This CDR3 spans 14 amino acids. Hyperthyroidism was newly diagnosed in patients aged 18 to 65 (duration under 2 months). Uncontrolled infections, other autoimmune diseases, pregnancy or lactation led to exclusion of patients.

The chain is built from TRBV7-2 and TRBJ2-7; weak D call: TRBD2 (5 bases). Specimen: blood. The receptor was isolated from a man in his late teens or twenties with Graves' hyperthyroidism. CDR3: CASSPRAGVYEQYF. DNA of the CDR3: TGTGCCAGCAGCCCCAGAGCCGGGGTGTACGAGCAGTACTTC.